The sequence of this TCR beta chain was determined in a study of vaccination and CD4 T cells after COVID-19 (dated by TCRdb to 2021 to 2024). Regarding the research as a whole: Convalescent patients had a positive SARS-CoV-2 result on nasal swab PCR, and of these patients, nine had mild disease and one had severe disease. The convalescent cohort included six males and four females, with two Hispanic individuals, seven Caucasians, two Asians and one multiracial person. Participants received two doses of either the Pfizer-BioNTech BNT162b2 vaccine (n=8) or the Moderna mRNA-1273 vaccine (n=2). Post-COVID blood samples were collected from convalescent patients a median of approximately 100 days after diagnosis, with a range of roughly 35 to 170 days. Post-vaccine blood samples were collected a median of about 72 days after the second vaccine dose, ranging from about 13 to 241 days. For stimulating the cultures, overlapping spike peptide pools were used, derived from SARS-CoV-2 as well as from the common cold coronaviruses HCoV-NL63, HCoV-OC43 and HCoV-229E. Control cultures used a CEFX viral epitope pool as positive control, an HIV-1 Nef peptide pool as negative control, or no peptide. In ten to eleven COVID-19 convalescent patients and 4 infection-naive healthy vaccine recipients, researchers compared the spike-specific CD4+ TCR repertoire from before mRNA vaccination with the repertoire from after. Overall study outcomes, separate from this receptor: Relatively few convalescent patients were included in the study, and early timepoints after natural infection were not analyzed. The median count of SARS-CoV-2-reactive clonotypes went up from roughly 21 after infection to 38 after vaccination, although the change was not significant. Of the vaccine-specific clones in convalescent patients, 304 of 307, or nearly all, reacted only to SARS-CoV-2 spike and did not cross-react with common cold coronaviruses. In convalescent patients, a median around 90% of post-vaccine SARS-CoV-2-reactive clones were detected only after vaccination, suggesting vaccine-specific priming.

Library creation used PCR. DNA from cultured CD4+ T cells was subjected to TCR sequencing with the Oncomine TCR Beta short-read assay at the Johns Hopkins FTIC core. The QIAamp micro DNA kit was used to extract genomic DNA from the cultured CD4+ T cells. Oncomine TCR Beta libraries from cultured CD4+ T cells were pooled with unique dual indexes and sequenced on an Illumina iSeq 100. Per the authors' processing: Non-productive sequences were removed, and CDR3s that did not start with C, did not end with F or W, or were shorter than 7 amino acids were discarded. The MANAFEST web application identified antigen-specific clonotypes by comparing peptide-stimulated wells against reference wells and other culture wells. To be called positive, a clone needed an FDR below 0.05, an odds ratio above 5, and a productive frequency above 0.1% in at least two of three replicate wells. Clonotypes that were significantly expanded in both SARS-CoV-2 spike wells and at least one common cold coronavirus spike condition were defined as cross-reactive. Similarity between CDR3 sequences was evaluated in R version 3.6.1 using Levenshtein distances (stringdist) and unrooted phylogenetic trees (ape). The public reads were reprocessed in TCRdb via fastp at Q25 and MiXCR, keeping in-frame beta chains. Under each unique CDR3 protein, matching rows form one entry showing the most common genes and DNA. These V and J calls originate from TCRdb's pipeline instead of the authors' own analysis. This sample lists more than 15,000 distinct CDR3 sequences; about 46% were detected once. The biggest ten clones account for approximately 6% of the sample.

This specimen's treatment or condition label, per the study, means: approximately nine-day PBMC culture with coronavirus spike peptide pools or control peptides (ViraFEST assay). The ViraFEST assay, used in the study, expanded antigen-specific T cells with peptide pools and then identified the expanded clonotypes through TCR sequencing. The positive SARS-CoV-2 PCR tests of the convalescent patients were dated from March to December 2020, before the Alpha, Beta and Delta variants emerged in the United States. Each well held approximately 2 million PBMCs cultured in IMDM containing roughly 5% human AB serum and around 10 IU/ml IL-2, with around 9.7 ug/ml peptide pools added. On days 3 and 7, half of the culture medium was replaced with fresh IL-2-containing medium. After approximately 11 days of culture, CD4+ T cells were isolated by negative selection with the EasySep CD4+ T cell isolation kit. Ficoll-Paque Plus gradient centrifugation was used to isolate PBMCs from whole blood, and the isolated PBMCs were then either used fresh or cryopreserved at -140C. Each culture condition was generally run in triplicate wells.

There are a few counts of this clonotype. What antigen it recognizes has not been identified. Within one base of it there is no much larger clone, and no base qualities were kept. Measured from the cysteine to the phenylalanine, the CDR3 is 13 residues long. The read is trimmed to its CDR3 DNA, 39 bases read in frame from base 1. V and J lose 1 base and 0 bases, and a span of 3 bases separates them. CDR1 and CDR2 are read off the germline V gene as SGHNT and YENEEA. The rearrangement joined TRBV11-3 to TRBJ1-1; no D gene is confidently identified. This specimen consisted of CD4+ T cells from blood, cultured in vitro, obtained before SARS-CoV-2 vaccination. The origin of this receptor is a human donor who had recovered from COVID-19. The nucleotides are TGTGCCAGCAGCTTAGGGGTGAACACTGAAGCTTTCTTT. It translates to CASSLGVNTEAFF.